These T cell receptor beta chains were read from a single sample in a study of blood T cell repertoires in COVID-19. The repertoire was sequenced with immunoSEQ multiplex PCR; TCRdb's copy has only in-frame clones and lacks some. The data show around 200,000 clones, 70% to 90% seen once. The sequencing sample was made of peripheral blood. All receptors come from a woman older than 75 with acute or convalescent COVID-19. Each CDR3 is given with its conserved first and last residue. Each record gives: D gene, J gene, V gene, CDR3 protein. The D gene is left open where the match is weak.

D: .; J: TRBJ2-1; V: TRBV11-1; CDR3: CASSLALSEVGGYNEQFF
D: TRBD1; J: TRBJ1-3; V: TRBV19; CDR3: CASSGTDLGNTIYF
D: .; J: TRBJ1-3; V: TRBV9; CDR3: CASSVGSGGTSGNTIYF
D: .; J: TRBJ2-7; V: TRBV4-1; CDR3: CASSQDYVRLDRRSYEQYF
D: TRBD2; J: TRBJ2-3; V: TRBV4-3; CDR3: CASSQGLATDTQYF
D: TRBD1; J: TRBJ1-5; V: TRBV6-2/TRBV6-3; CDR3: CASSRTGVNQPQHF
D: .; J: TRBJ2-2; V: TRBV11-2; CDR3: CASSFSAMLPGELFF
D: .; J: TRBJ1-2; V: TRBV29-1; CDR3: CSVKTTYYGYTF
D: TRBD1; J: TRBJ1-1; V: TRBV18; CDR3: CASSLSGTGGATEAFF
D: TRBD1; J: TRBJ2-2; V: TRBV27; CDR3: CASSPYGQGANTGELFF
D: .; J: TRBJ1-5; V: TRBV6-2/TRBV6-3; CDR3: CASSYSSGSNQPQHF
D: .; J: TRBJ2-1; V: TRBV5-1; CDR3: CASSLELARDNEQFF
D: .; J: TRBJ1-6; V: TRBV3-1/TRBV3-2; CDR3: CASSQVWGGSLHF
D: TRBD1; J: TRBJ2-1; V: TRBV11-2; CDR3: CASSVGTGHNEQFF
D: TRBD2; J: TRBJ2-1; V: TRBV7-3; CDR3: CASSPYTGLAGDEQFF
D: TRBD2; J: TRBJ2-3; V: TRBV7-9; CDR3: CASSLSGGKDTQYF
D: .; J: TRBJ1-2; V: TRBV18; CDR3: CASSPGEGYTF
D: .; J: TRBJ1-2; V: TRBV28; CDR3: CASRRGSPNYGYTF
D: TRBD1; J: TRBJ1-1; V: TRBV19; CDR3: CASSIGTGSTEAFF
D: .; J: TRBJ2-7; V: TRBV25-1; CDR3: CASSEYGSYEQYF
D: TRBD2; J: TRBJ2-3; V: TRBV7-2; CDR3: CASSSRDRLAGGMDTQYF
D: TRBD1; J: TRBJ2-5; V: TRBV18; CDR3: CASSPGTGDETQYF